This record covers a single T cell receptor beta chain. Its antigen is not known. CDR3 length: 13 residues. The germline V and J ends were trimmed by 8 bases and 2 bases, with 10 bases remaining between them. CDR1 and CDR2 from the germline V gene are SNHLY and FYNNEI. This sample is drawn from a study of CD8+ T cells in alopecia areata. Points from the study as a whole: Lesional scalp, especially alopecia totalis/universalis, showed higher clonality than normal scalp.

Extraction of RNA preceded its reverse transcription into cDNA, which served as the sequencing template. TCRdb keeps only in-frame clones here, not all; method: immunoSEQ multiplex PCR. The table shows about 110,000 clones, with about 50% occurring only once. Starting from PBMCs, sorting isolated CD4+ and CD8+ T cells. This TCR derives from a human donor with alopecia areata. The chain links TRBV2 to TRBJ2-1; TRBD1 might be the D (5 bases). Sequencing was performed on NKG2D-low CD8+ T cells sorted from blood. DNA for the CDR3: TGTGCCAGCTTTGGGGCCACCTACAATGAGCAGTTCTTC. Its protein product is CASFGATYNEQFF.